This TCR beta chain was sequenced for a study of chemoradiotherapy in HPV16-positive cancers. Study findings and constraints: HPV-responsive T-cell expansion during chemoradiotherapy was linked to improved recurrence-free survival in HPV16-positive patients.

Regarding this clone: Its antigen is currently unknown.

Germline CDR1 SGHNT, CDR2 YENEEA. The CDR3 has 14 amino acids. The trim removed 9 bases at V and 1 base at J, leaving 6 bases unmatched. Clones were read by immunoSEQ multiplex PCR, and TCRdb kept only the in-frame ones, dropping some. The sample consists of under 950 clones, 92% of them appearing once. The chain employs TRBV11-3 and TRBJ2-3, with 8 positions matching TRBD2. Here the sequenced sample was tumor tissue, taken from a patient who underwent chemoradiotherapy. This receptor was taken from a human donor with HPV-associated anogenital cancer. DNA of the CDR3: TGTGCCAGTGGGAGGCGGGGGGGCACAGATACGCAGTATTTT. Translating gives CASGRRGGTDTQYF.